This T cell receptor (beta chain) was obtained from a study of PD-1 blockade in classical Hodgkin lymphoma. The length of the CDR3 is 12 residues. CDR1 and CDR2 (germline): GTSNPN, SVGIG (reference sequence). Losses at the gene ends were 2 bases for V and 8 bases for J; bases not matched to a gene: 5. Findings and caveats of the study: Only CD4+ TCR diversity, not CD8+, had risen significantly by C4D1.

Each patient relapsed following autologous stem cell transplantation, and prior brentuximab vedotin exposure differed. The patients, who had relapsed/refractory classical Hodgkin lymphoma, achieved best responses of complete response, partial response or progressive disease. With regard to this clone: The antigen remains undetermined.

Clones were read by immunoSEQ multiplex PCR, and TCRdb kept only the in-frame ones, dropping some. The repertoire has some 11,000 clones, 80% of them found once; the top ten carry about a third. Specimen: peripheral blood mononuclear cells (PBMCs), collected before the second cycle of nivolumab. This receptor was taken from a human donor with classical Hodgkin lymphoma. This chain joins TRBV30 and TRBJ1-1; 7 nucleotides match TRBD1. CDR3: CAWSFLGGEAFF. CDR3 nucleotides: TGTGCCTGGAGTTTTCTAGGGGGCGAAGCTTTCTTT.